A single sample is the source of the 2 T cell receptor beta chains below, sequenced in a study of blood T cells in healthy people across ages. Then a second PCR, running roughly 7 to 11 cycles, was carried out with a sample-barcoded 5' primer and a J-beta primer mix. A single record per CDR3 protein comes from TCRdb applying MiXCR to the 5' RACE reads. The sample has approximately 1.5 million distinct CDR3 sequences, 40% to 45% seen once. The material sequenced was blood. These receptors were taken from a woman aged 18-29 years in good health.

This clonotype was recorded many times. CDR3 DNA sequence: TGTGCCAGCAGCTTAGTTGGCGAGCAGTACTTC. This translates into CASSLVGEQYF. This chain uses TRBV7-9 with TRBJ2-7; the D is unclear. The CDR3 consists of 11 residues. The V end was cut by 1 base, the J end by 6 bases, with 4 bases between. Germline V gene sequence: CDR1 SEHNR, CDR2 FQNEAQ (reference sequence).

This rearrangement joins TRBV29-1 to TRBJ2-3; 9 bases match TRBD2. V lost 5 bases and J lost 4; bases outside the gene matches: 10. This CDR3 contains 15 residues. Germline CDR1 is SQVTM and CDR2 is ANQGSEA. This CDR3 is CSVPLAGRAADTQYF. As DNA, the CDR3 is TGCAGCGTTCCCCTAGCGGGGCGCGCCGCAGATACGCAGTATTTT.